The 24 T cell receptor beta chains in this list originate from one sample, sequenced in a study of T cell clonality in common variable immunodeficiency. Assay used: immunoSEQ multiplex PCR; TCRdb lists only in-frame clones, some missing. Observed are about 50,000 clones, no singletons, with the top ten taking 2% to 2.5%. The sequencing input was peripheral blood mononuclear cells. The receptors were sampled from a person aged 18 to 69 in good health.

This clone has ten or more counts. The CDR3: CASSLQLAGDNEQFF. The CDR3 DNA, read in part, is TGCGCCAGCAGCTTACAACTAGCGGGGGACAATGAG. The V gene is TRBV5-1, the J gene TRBJ2-1; 11 bases map to TRBD2. Read sequence stops 3 residues before the CDR3 end, and the germline J gene provides the missing end. V lost 2 bases, J lost 5 bases, and 3 bases stayed unmatched. This CDR3 is 15 amino acids long. Germline V CDR1 and CDR2: SGHRS, YFSETQ.

The sample holds a few counts of this clone. The read ends 3 residues before the CDR3 terminus; that terminus is restored from the germline J gene. The rearrangement uses TRBV7-2 and TRBJ2-5; D possibly corresponds to TRBD1 (5 bases). The CDR3 extends over 12 amino acids. CDR1 SGHTA and CDR2 FQGNSA come from the germline V gene. Trimming removed 2 bases from V and 6 bases from J, with 7 bases in between. The CDR3 loop is CASSLPGQTQYF. CDR3 bases read: TGTGCCAGCAGCTTACCAGGGCAGACC.

The sample holds many counts of this clone. The CDR3 is cut off 3 residues early in the read; its end comes from the germline J gene. The rearrangement uses TRBV2 and TRBJ1-5; 10 bases align to TRBD1. This CDR3 spans 14 amino acids. With 8 bases clipped from V and 1 base from J, the junction kept 2 bases outside the gene matches. The germline CDR1 and CDR2 sequences are SNHLY and FYNNEI. The CDR3 reads CASVGQGSNQPQHF. Incomplete CDR3 DNA: TGTGCCAGCGTGGGACAGGGGAGCAATCAGCCC.

This clone showed up many times. The CDR3 is cut off 3 residues early in the read; its end comes from the germline J gene. The chain employs TRBV6-1 and TRBJ1-6; D perhaps matches TRBD1 (5 bases). Trimming removed 4 bases at V and 5 bases at J, with 15 bases between. The CDR3 length is 16 residues. The germline V gene has CDR1 MNHNS and CDR2 SASEGT. The sequenced CDR3 bases are TGTGCCAGCAGTGTGATTGGGGGGTTTGATAATTCACCC. This sequence encodes CASSVIGGFDNSP. The full CDR3 is CASSVIGGFDNSPLHF.

This clone showed up just a few times. Read coverage stops 3 residues before the CDR3 terminus; the germline J gene supplies the remainder. V and J are TRBV19 and TRBJ1-2; 10 bases align to TRBD1. In germline, CDR1 is LNHDA, CDR2 SQIVND (reference sequence). The length of the CDR3 is 17 residues. Germline trimming cut 5 bases from V and 3 bases from J; bases unmatched to any gene: 12. Incomplete CDR3 DNA: TGTGCCAGTAGTCCGACGCGGACAGGGGGTGTTGACTATGGC. Amino acids: CASSPTRTGGVDYG. The full CDR3 protein reads CASSPTRTGGVDYGYTF. The full variable domain, in which reference TRBV19 and TRBJ1-2 provide the parts outside the CDR3, is DGGITQSPKYLFRKEGQNVTLSCEQNLNHDAMYWYRQDPGQGLRLIYYSQIVNDFQKGDIAEGYSVSREKKESFPLTVTSAQKNPTAFYLCASSPTRTGGVDYGYTFGSGTRLTVV.

This clone was detected only a few times. The CDR3 extends 3 residues past the end of the read, so its final part is completed from the germline J gene. This sequence joins TRBV7-9 and TRBJ1-6; the D gene is possibly TRBD1 (5 bases). In germline, CDR1 is SEHNR, CDR2 FQNEAQ (reference sequence). The CDR3 is 13 amino acids. With 3 bases removed from V and 8 bases from J, the gap between germline ends came to 8 bases. The CDR3 spells CASSLVGDSPLHF. The sequenced part of the CDR3 DNA is TGTGCCAGCAGCTTGGTAGGGGATTCACCC.

On this clone: A read error may be the cause here, since a much bigger clone is one base away. The read falls 3 residues short of the CDR3 end, and the missing part is taken from the germline J gene. The V and J genes are TRBV5-1 and TRBJ2-5; perhaps TRBD2 as D (6 bases). The germline CDR1 and CDR2 sequences are SGHRS and YFSETQ. CDR3 size: 17 residues. CDR3 sequence reads: CASSLGASSASTDTQYF. Incomplete CDR3 DNA: TGCGCCAGCAGCTTGGGGGCCTCTAGCGCGAGCACAGATACC.

Remarks on this clone: The CDR3 end lies 3 residues beyond the end of the read and is filled in from the germline J gene. The chain has TRBV7-4 and TRBJ1-2; D not certain. Germline V CDR1 and CDR2: SGHVT, SQSDAQ. The CDR3 runs to 15 residues. The CDR3 is CASSQGLAESYDYTF. The covered CDR3 bases are TGTGCCAGCAGCCAAGGACTAGCGGAATCCTACGAC. Looking up the rest from reference TRBV7-4 and TRBJ1-2 gives the full variable domain: GAGVSQSPRYKVAKRGRDVALRCDSISGHVTLYWYRQTLGQGSEVLTYSQSDAQRDKSGRPSGRFSAERPERSVSTLKIQRTEQGDSAVYLCASSQGLAESYDYTFGSGTRLTVV.

This clone was seen a handful of times. Read data end 3 residues before the CDR3 end; the end is taken from the germline J gene. V usage is TRBV6-2 or TRBV6-3 and J usage is TRBJ1-2; perhaps TRBD1 as D (5 bases). This CDR3 region has 13 residues. Germline V gene data show CDR1 as MNHEY and CDR2 as SVGEGT. The chain's CDR3 is CASSTGLGGDYTF. The covered CDR3 bases are TGTGCCAGCAGTACGGGACTAGGCGGCGAC.

This clone was seen repeatedly, ten times or more. Sequencing ends 3 residues short of the CDR3 end; the germline J gene provides the rest. This sequence joins TRBV4-1 and TRBJ2-1, with D maybe TRBD1 (5 bases). The CDR3 runs to 15 residues. Trimming pared 1 base from V and 9 bases from J, leaving 16 bases between. Germline CDR1 is MGHRA and CDR2 is YSYEKL. This chain's CDR3 is CASSQAAGMSAEQFF. Partial CDR3 DNA: TGCGCCAGCAGCCAAGCGGCAGGGATGAGCGCTGAG.

This clone came up many times. Read coverage stops 3 residues before the CDR3 terminus; the germline J gene supplies the remainder. This chain joins TRBV20-1 and TRBJ2-7; 10 positions match TRBD1. With 8 bases clipped from V and 2 bases from J, the junction kept 15 bases outside the gene matches. Germline CDR1 DFQATT, CDR2 SNEGSKA (reference sequence). CDR3 length: 16 amino acids. The DNA read from the CDR3 is TGCAGTTCCGGGACAGGGGCGTCACTTTTACCCTACGAG. Encoded protein: CSSGTGASLLPYE. The entire CDR3 sequence reads CSSGTGASLLPYEQYF.

This clone has ten or more counts. From the germline J gene comes the end of the CDR3, since the read stops 3 residues before it. The gene calls are TRBV7-3 and TRBJ2-1; possibly TRBD2 for D (6 bases). V lost 0 bases and J lost 7, with 13 bases in between. The CDR3 has 15 residues. CDR1 is SGHTA, CDR2 FQGTGA, per germline. The CDR3 bases that were read are TGTGCCAGCAGCTTAACGCTGACTAGTCTGAATGAG. This encodes CASSLTLTSLNE. The full CDR3 protein is CASSLTLTSLNEQFF.

This clone has ten or more counts. The CDR3 extends 3 residues past the end of the read, so its final part is completed from the germline J gene. The gene calls are TRBV7-3 and TRBJ2-7; 7 bases agree with TRBD1. The V gene end was trimmed by 5 bases and the J gene end by 2 bases; junction bases not matched to a gene: 3. Germline CDR1 SGHTA, CDR2 FQGTGA. The CDR3 is made up of 13 amino acids. CDR3 sequence: CASSPDRAYEQYF. The DNA read from the CDR3 is TGTGCCAGCAGCCCAGACAGGGCCTACGAG.

There are many counts of this clone. Coverage ceases 3 residues before the CDR3 finishes, and the germline J gene fills in the end. V usage is TRBV6-2 or TRBV6-3 and J usage is TRBJ1-2; D is possibly TRBD1 (5 bases). This CDR3 contains 13 residues. Germline-derived CDR1 and CDR2 are MNHEY and SVGEGT. The chain's CDR3 is CASSKRDGQGYTF. The sequenced CDR3 bases are TGTGCCAGCAGCAAGCGGGACGGCCAAGGC.

This clone was counted at least ten times. The read finishes 3 residues shy of the CDR3 end, and the germline J gene is used to complete it. This chain uses TRBV30 with TRBJ2-5; 8 nucleotides agree with TRBD1. Per the germline V gene, CDR1 is GTSNPN and CDR2 is SVGIG (reference sequence). This CDR3 has 15 residues. V lost 3 bases to trimming and J lost 4 bases; unmatched junction nucleotides: 10. This CDR3 is CAWRRAGGGLETQYF. The sequenced CDR3 bases are TGTGCCTGGAGGAGGGCAGGGGGCGGGTTAGAGACC.

This clone was picked up a small number of times. The read gets to within 3 residues of the CDR3 end, and the germline J gene fills in the rest. The genes are TRBV5-1 and TRBJ2-2; TRBD2 might be the D (6 bases). Per the germline V gene, CDR1 is SGHRS and CDR2 is YFSETQ. V lost 2 bases, J lost 7 bases, and 12 bases lay in between. The length of the CDR3 is 14 residues. The sequenced CDR3 bases are TGCGCCAGCAGCTTACCGACTAGTTTCGGGGAG. Translating gives CASSLPTSFGE. The entire CDR3 protein is CASSLPTSFGELFF.

There are many counts of this clone. The missing CDR3 end, 3 residues past where the read stops, is filled in from the germline J gene. V is TRBV5-4 and J is TRBJ2-1; TRBD2 matches 8 bases. The CDR3 is made up of 15 amino acids. Trimming at V came to 1 base and at J to 5 bases, leaving 5 bases not matched to a gene. The germline CDR1 and CDR2 sequences are SGHNT and YYREEE (reference sequence). The sequenced part of the CDR3 DNA is TGTGCCAGCAGCTTGCTACGGGAGGGGAACAATGAG. Encoded protein: CASSLLREGNNE. The entire CDR3 protein is CASSLLREGNNEQFF.

This clone came up many times. The read comes to an end 3 residues before the CDR3 does, leaving the germline J gene to fill in the end. The chain employs TRBV2 and TRBJ1-4; 7 bases are shared with TRBD1. From germline, CDR1 is SNHLY and CDR2 FYNNEI. The junction had 11 bases not matched to a gene; V was cut back by 9 bases and J by 7 bases. The CDR3 is 14 residues long. The CDR3 here is CASYRGGGIEKLFF. The CDR3 DNA, read in part, is TGTGCCAGTTACAGGGGCGGTGGGATTGAAAAA.

This clone was observed at least ten times. From the germline J gene comes the end of the CDR3, since the read stops 3 residues before it. This chain joins TRBV19 and TRBJ1-1; D remains ambiguous. Trimming pared 2 bases from V and 3 bases from J, leaving 4 bases between. The CDR3 extends over 12 amino acids. Germline loops: CDR1 LNHDA, CDR2 SQIVND (reference sequence). CDR3: CASSIRDTEAFF. The covered CDR3 bases are TGTGCCAGTAGTATAAGGGACACTGAA.

This clone appeared a few times. The CDR3 extends 3 residues past the end of the read, so its final part is completed from the germline J gene. This chain connects TRBV18 to TRBJ1-2, with D possibly TRBD1 on 5 matching bases. This CDR3 spans 14 amino acids. Germline values: CDR1 KGHSH, CDR2 LQKENI. CDR3 DNA (partial): TGTGCCAGCTCACCGGAGGCAGGGATGTACGAC. Its translation is CASSPEAGMYD. The CDR3 as a whole reads CASSPEAGMYDYTF.

This clone came up many times. The read ends 3 residues before the CDR3 terminus; that terminus is restored from the germline J gene. This chain uses TRBV19 with TRBJ1-4; possibly TRBD1 for D (5 bases). This CDR3 is 15 amino acids long. Trimming removed 3 bases at V and 3 bases at J, with 11 bases between. The germline gives CDR1 LNHDA, CDR2 SQIVND (reference sequence). The sequenced part of the CDR3 DNA is TGTGCCAGTAGTATGGCGACAGTACCTAATGAAAAA. Protein: CASSMATVPNEK. The CDR3 in its entirety is CASSMATVPNEKLFF. Full variable domain (outside the CDR3, taken from reference TRBV19 and TRBJ1-4): DGGITQSPKYLFRKEGQNVTLSCEQNLNHDAMYWYRQDPGQGLRLIYYSQIVNDFQKGDIAEGYSVSREKKESFPLTVTSAQKNPTAFYLCASSMATVPNEKLFFGSGTQLSVL.

This clone came up many times. The CDR3 is CASTGGNQETQYF. The sequenced CDR3 bases are TGTGCCAGCACGGGGGGCAACCAAGAGACC. This sequence joins TRBV7-8 and TRBJ2-5, with D perhaps TRBD2 (7 bases). The CDR3 is cut off 3 residues early in the read; its end comes from the germline J gene. This CDR3 comprises 13 residues. With 7 bases removed from V and 0 bases from J, the gap between germline ends came to 9 bases. CDR1 SGHVS and CDR2 FQNEAQ come from the germline V gene.

In its sample, this clone was seen many times. The DNA ends 3 residues before the CDR3 does, and the rest of the CDR3 is filled in from the germline J gene. The chain combines TRBV20-1 with TRBJ2-7, with D perhaps matching TRBD1 (6 bases). V was cut by 0 bases and J by 2 bases, with 14 bases left in between. The germline V gene has CDR1 DFQATT and CDR2 SNEGSKA (reference sequence). The CDR3 spans 15 residues. The CDR3 sequence is CSARDWAGATYEQYF. CDR3 DNA (partial): TGCAGTGCTAGAGATTGGGCAGGGGCCACCTACGAG.

This clone was counted many times. From the germline J gene comes the end of the CDR3, since the read stops 3 residues before it. The J gene is TRBJ2-3, the V gene TRBV10-1, with a tentative D call TRBD1 (7 bases). Germline CDR1 reads WNHNN; CDR2 reads SYGVQD (reference sequence). V was cut by 3 bases and J by 4 bases, with 14 bases left in between. The CDR3 consists of 15 residues. The chain's CDR3 is CASSDIRGAADTQYF. The CDR3 DNA, read in part, is TGCGCCAGCAGTGACATCAGGGGGGCCGCAGATACG.